The next 26 T cell receptor beta chains were all read from a single sample in a study of long-term antiretroviral therapy in people with HIV. Runs used v3.0 of the immunoSEQ assay and were done at survey level. Clones were sequenced by immunoSEQ multiplex PCR, and TCRdb holds only the in-frame ones, with some missing. Counted here are 35,000 or so clones, around 94% occurring once; the ten biggest clones make up roughly 3.9%. The source was unsorted PBMCs, collected 4.1 years after starting antiretroviral therapy. These receptors were taken from a woman aged 45-60 years with HIV.

This chain uses TRBV7-9 with TRBJ1-2; tentative D call: TRBD1 (5 bases). The CDR3 loop spans 15 amino acids. Looked up from germline, CDR1 is SEHNR and CDR2 is FQNEAQ (reference sequence). The V and J ends lost 0 bases and 7 bases respectively, with 15 bases between them. CDR3 in amino acids: CASSLAGQGASGYTF. The CDR3 nucleotides read TGTGCCAGCAGCTTAGCTGGGCAGGGTGCTTCTGGCTACACCTTC. Supplemented by reference TRBV7-9 and TRBJ1-2, the full variable domain reads DTGVSQNPRHKITKRGQNVTFRCDPISEHNRLYWYRQTLGQGPEFLTYFQNEAQLEKSRLLSDRFSAERPKGSFSTLEIQRTEQGDSAMYLCASSLAGQGASGYTFGSGTRLTVV.

The chain carries TRBV2 and TRBJ1-1; TRBD1 might be the D (5 bases). This CDR3 region has 11 residues. Germline V lookup: CDR1 SNHLY, CDR2 FYNNEI. V was clipped by 4 bases and J by 5 bases, with 5 bases between them. The CDR3 loop is CASSAGTEAFF. The CDR3 DNA is TGTGCCAGCAGTGCAGGGACTGAAGCTTTCTTT.

J is TRBJ2-2 and V is TRBV7-6; 10 positions agree with TRBD1. Trimming removed 5 bases from V and 4 bases from J; junction bases left unmatched: 4. The CDR3 runs 15 residues. The germline V gene has CDR1 SGHVS and CDR2 FNYEAQ. The CDR3 bases are TGTGCCAGCAGCCCGGGACAGGGGAGCACCGGGGAGCTGTTTTTT. This encodes CASSPGQGSTGELFF.

The genes are TRBV11-2 and TRBJ2-3; 8 bases fit TRBD2. In germline, CDR1 is SGHAT, CDR2 FQNNGV. J was trimmed by 4 bases and V by 5 bases; bases with no gene match: 8. The CDR3 spans 15 residues. The CDR3 DNA follows: TGTGCCAGCAGCATCTTACTAGCGGCTTCAGATACGCAGTATTTT. This codes for CASSILLAASDTQYF.

The CDR3 is CASGRGGPYEQYF. The CDR3, as DNA: TGCGCCAGCGGGAGGGGGGGGCCATACGAGCAGTACTTC. V is TRBV5-1 and J is TRBJ2-7, with a weak D call TRBD2 (7 bases). V lost 7 bases and J lost 4, with 15 bases in between. CDR1 is SGHRS and CDR2 is YFSETQ in the germline V gene. The CDR3 runs 13 residues.

The CDR3 coding sequence is TGTGCCAGCAGCCAGGGAGCAACTAATGAAAAACTGTTTTTT. This sequence encodes CASSQGATNEKLFF. The chain is built from TRBV9 and TRBJ1-4; D may be TRBD1 (5 bases). V dropped 4 bases and J dropped 0 bases, with 7 bases sitting between them. The CDR3 length is 14 residues. The germline V gene encodes CDR1 SGDLS and CDR2 YYNGEE.

The chain is built from TRBV6-5 and TRBJ1-5; no clear D gene. The CDR3 has 14 amino acids. The germline gives CDR1 MNHEY, CDR2 SVGAGI. V lost 0 bases, J lost 3 bases, and 6 bases lay in between. The CDR3 nucleotides read TGTGCCAGCAGTTACTCGACTGTCAATCAGCCCCAGCATTTT. Translated: CASSYSTVNQPQHF.

This clone has just one count. V usage is TRBV5-1 and J usage is TRBJ2-7, with 9 bases aligning to TRBD2. The CDR3 runs to 14 residues. Germline V gene lookup returns CDR1 SGHRS and CDR2 YFSETQ. Trimming removed 2 bases from V and 6 bases from J; junction bases left unmatched: 6. CDR3 loop: CASSFVAGDREQYF. CDR3 nucleotides: TGCGCCAGCAGCTTCGTAGCGGGGGACCGCGAGCAGTACTTC.

The V call is TRBV27, the J call TRBJ2-5, with D perhaps matching TRBD2 (6 bases). Looked up from germline, CDR1 is MNHEY and CDR2 is SMNVEV (reference sequence). This CDR3 region has 17 residues. The V and J ends lost 5 bases and 4 bases respectively, with 23 bases between them. The CDR3 coding sequence is TGTGCCAGCAGTCCCGGTGTTGGAGGGGCTGGTGGAGAGACCCAGTACTTC. Amino acid sequence: CASSPGVGGAGGETQYF.

The chain uses TRBV4-3 and TRBJ2-7; D is uncertain. V lost 2 bases and J lost 2, with 13 bases in between. Germline CDR1 and CDR2: LGHNA and YSLEER. The CDR3 totals 15 residues. The CDR3 DNA reads as TGCGCCAGCAGCCAAACAGCTACTGGGGCCTACGAGCAGTACTTC. This codes for CASSQTATGAYEQYF.

Remarks on this clone: Relative to the germline gene, one junction end is altered; a read error may explain this. The CDR3 DNA follows: TGTGCTAGCAGCCCTCTGGGCGGAATTGAAGATACGCAGTATTTT. Amino acid sequence: CASSPLGGIEDTQYF. The genes are TRBV7-7 and TRBJ2-3, with unresolved D. This CDR3 comprises 15 residues. Germline lookup yields CDR1 SSHAT and CDR2 FNYEAQ (reference sequence).

The chain employs TRBV5-1 and TRBJ2-2, with a possible D match to TRBD1 (5 bases). Per the germline V gene, CDR1 is SGHRS and CDR2 is YFSETQ. CDR3 length: 15 residues. Trimming cost V 0 bases and J 4 bases, with 10 bases left between them. Here the CDR3 DNA reads TGCGCCAGCAGCTTGGTCCAGGGCCTCACCGGGGAGCTGTTTTTT. This encodes CASSLVQGLTGELFF.

The genes are TRBV7-9 and TRBJ1-2, with D possibly TRBD1 on 5 matching bases. V lost 1 base to trimming and J lost 0 bases, with 15 bases between them. Germline values: CDR1 SEHNR, CDR2 FQNEAQ (reference sequence). The CDR3 runs 17 residues. The CDR3 DNA is TGTGCCAGCAGCTTAGGGGGTGACAGAGGCGCTAACTATGGCTACACCTTC. The encoded protein is CASSLGGDRGANYGYTF.

The chain uses TRBV6-1 and TRBJ2-5; the D gene could be TRBD1 or TRBD2 (5 bases each). The CDR3 has 15 residues. V lost 4 bases, J lost 1 base, and 13 bases lay in between. Germline assignment: CDR1 MNHNS and CDR2 SASEGT. The CDR3 DNA follows: TGTGCCAGCAGTGTTCAAACGAGGGGCCAAGAGACCCAGTACTTC. Amino acid sequence: CASSVQTRGQETQYF.

The CDR3 reads CASSPIPTWDTEAFF. The CDR3 coding sequence is TGTGCCAGCAGTCCCATACCGACCTGGGACACTGAAGCTTTCTTT. The rearrangement links TRBV27 to TRBJ1-1; D is unclear. Germline values: CDR1 MNHEY, CDR2 SMNVEV (reference sequence). Trimming cost V 5 bases and J 3 bases, with 16 bases left between them. The CDR3 is 15 residues long.

The chain uses TRBV4-3 and TRBJ1-6, with D possibly being TRBD1 (5 bases). The length of the CDR3 is 16 residues. V was clipped by 2 bases and J by 7 bases, with 15 bases between them. Germline CDR1 is LGHNA and CDR2 is YSLEER. The CDR3 loop is CASSQNRDRGNSPLHF. DNA of the CDR3: TGCGCCAGCAGCCAAAACCGGGACCGCGGGAATTCACCCCTCCACTTT.

This chain uses TRBV27 with TRBJ1-2, with no clear D. V lost 8 bases to trimming and J lost 4 bases, with 14 bases between them. The CDR3 extends over 13 amino acids. Germline values: CDR1 MNHEY, CDR2 SMNVEV (reference sequence). CDR3 amino acids: CASGDTAFYGYTF. The CDR3 coding sequence is TGTGCCAGCGGCGACACAGCATTCTATGGCTACACCTTC.

The rearrangement links TRBV7-9 to TRBJ2-7, with a weak D call TRBD2 (5 bases). Trimming shortened V by 5 bases and J by 2 bases, and 16 bases separated the two germline ends. The germline V gene has CDR1 SEHNR and CDR2 FQNEAQ (reference sequence). This CDR3 contains 15 residues. The DNA for the CDR3 is TGTGCCAGCAGCCCAAGGACGGGATTCACCTACGAGCAGTACTTC. The encoded protein is CASSPRTGFTYEQYF.

The chain has TRBV6-5 and TRBJ1-5; D ambiguous. V lost 1 base and J 4 bases, leaving 11 bases between the germline ends. The germline V gene encodes CDR1 MNHEY and CDR2 SVGAGI. CDR3 length: 15 amino acids. Written as DNA, the CDR3 is TGTGCCAGCAGTTACTTGGCGGGCGAGAATCAGCCCCAGCATTTT. Protein: CASSYLAGENQPQHF.

The CDR3 nucleotides read TGTGCCAGCAGCTTAGGGGCTTCCTACGAGCAGTACTTC. Translating it yields CASSLGASYEQYF. The V and J genes are TRBV7-6 and TRBJ2-7; D gene unclear. The length of the CDR3 is 13 residues. Germline V CDR1 and CDR2: SGHVS, FNYEAQ. Trimming took off 1 base at V and 1 base at J, with 5 bases between the two ends.

The chain couples TRBV4-3 to TRBJ2-3, with TRBD2 identical over 8 bases. The CDR3 spans 18 residues. V shed 3 bases and J 3 bases; nucleotides not matched to a gene: 14. CDR1 is LGHNA, CDR2 YSLEER, per germline. The CDR3 sequence is CASSQDPPRGGWTDTQYF. DNA of the CDR3: TGCGCCAGCAGCCAGGACCCGCCCCGGGGGGGTTGGACAGATACGCAGTATTTT.

The chain joins TRBV9 to TRBJ2-1, with 8 bases lining up with TRBD1. The CDR3 is 15 amino acids. Looked up from germline, CDR1 is SGDLS and CDR2 is YYNGEE. Losses at the gene ends were 0 bases for V and 4 bases for J; bases not matched to a gene: 3. CDR3: CASSVVGTGYNEQFF. The CDR3 bases are TGTGCCAGCAGCGTAGTGGGGACAGGTTACAATGAGCAGTTCTTC.

CDR3 sequence (DNA): TGTGCCAGCAGCCAAGTCCGGAATTCACCCCTCCACTTT. This gives the protein CASSQVRNSPLHF. The V gene is TRBV14, the J gene TRBJ1-6; no reliable D call. V was clipped by 1 base and J by 7 bases, with 5 bases between them. The CDR3 extends over 13 amino acids. Germline V gene data show CDR1 as SGHDN and CDR2 as FVKESK.

The rearrangement joins TRBV6-6 to TRBJ1-2; possible D gene TRBD1, 5 bases. Trimming took 6 bases from V and 7 from J, leaving 12 bases between them. The CDR3 is made up of 12 amino acids. Germline loops: CDR1 MNHNY, CDR2 SVGAGI (reference sequence). The CDR3 region is CASSQGVFGYTF. The CDR3, as DNA: TGTGCCAGCAGCCAGGGAGTGTTTGGCTACACCTTC.

The V gene is TRBV4-1, the J gene TRBJ2-5, with D perhaps given as TRBD1 or TRBD2 (6 bases each). Trimming removed 2 bases from V and 9 bases from J, with 25 bases in between. CDR3 length: 17 amino acids. Germline-derived CDR1 and CDR2 are MGHRA and YSYEKL. CDR3 protein: CASSQKGGSGPHEAQYF. CDR3 in DNA: TGCGCCAGCAGCCAAAAAGGGGGGTCGGGGCCCCATGAGGCCCAGTACTTC.

The chain links TRBV29-1 to TRBJ2-3, with no clear D. Germline CDR1 SQVTM, CDR2 ANQGSEA. The CDR3 consists of 13 residues. The V end lost 3 bases, the J end lost 1 base, and 8 bases lay between the germline ends. The CDR3 bases are TGCAGCGTTGAGCAGGACCGCACAGATACGCAGTATTTT. Its translation is CSVEQDRTDTQYF.